These 8 T cell receptor beta chains came from one sample sequenced in a study of cytomegalovirus exposure and HLA in healthy donors. Assay used: immunoSEQ multiplex PCR; TCRdb lists only in-frame clones, some missing. The sample has tens of thousands of clones, roughly 93% seen once. The sample comprised PBMCs. Receptors were obtained from a woman aged 18 to 35 in good health and CMV-seronegative.

The chain has TRBV6-1 and TRBJ1-3; D is undetermined. The ends were cut back, 5 bases at V and 6 bases at J, with 17 bases in the middle. The CDR3 has 15 amino acids. Germline V gene sequence: CDR1 MNHNS, CDR2 SASEGT. CDR3 amino acids: CASSFRSRGANTIYF. CDR3 sequence (DNA): TGTGCCAGCAGTTTTCGCAGTCGTGGTGCAAACACCATATATTTT.

This chain connects TRBV29-1 to TRBJ1-2, with D hard to call. The germline V and J ends were trimmed by 8 bases and 2 bases, with 9 bases remaining between them. The CDR3 length is 11 residues. Looked up from germline, CDR1 is SQVTM and CDR2 is ANQGSEA. The CDR3 DNA sequence: TGCAGCCTTGGGGAGAACTATGGCTACACCTTC. It codes for CSLGENYGYTF.

The chain combines TRBV6-6 with TRBJ1-2; D might be TRBD1 (6 bases). This CDR3 region has 16 residues. Trimming stripped 6 bases from V and 7 bases from J, with 24 bases between. CDR1 and CDR2 (germline): MNHNY, SVGAGI (reference sequence). The CDR3 here is CASRGAGGDNAFGYTF. CDR3 bases: TGTGCCAGCAGAGGCGCCGGTGGGGACAACGCCTTTGGCTACACCTTC.

V and J are TRBV6-5 and TRBJ2-1; 8 bases are a match to TRBD1. The CDR3 has 13 amino acids. The germline gives CDR1 MNHEY, CDR2 SVGAGI. Trimming at V came to 6 bases and at J to 9 bases, leaving 7 bases not matched to a gene. The CDR3 region has the DNA TGTGCCAGCAGGACAGGGGTTGTGGGTGAGCAGTTCTTC. It codes for CASRTGVVGEQFF.

As DNA, the CDR3 is TGTGCCAGCAGCTTGTCTTCATTCCGACAGAGAAACATTCAGTACTTC. Its translation: CASSLSSFRQRNIQYF. The chain links TRBV5-8 to TRBJ2-4; the D gene is possibly TRBD1 (5 bases). The ends were cut back, 1 base at V and 6 bases at J, with 17 bases in the middle. Germline CDR1 and CDR2: SGHTS and YDEGEE. The CDR3 covers 16 residues.

The CDR3 loop is CASSKGQGYEKLFF. CDR3 nucleotide sequence: TGTGCCAGCAGCAAAGGGCAGGGGTACGAAAAACTGTTTTTT. The rearrangement links TRBV21-1 to TRBJ1-4; the table calls TRBD1, which could not be checked here. TRBV21-1 is a pseudogene locus. CDR3 length: 14 amino acids.

This chain links TRBV28 with TRBJ2-3; D not certain. Trimming took 5 bases from V and 2 from J, leaving 17 bases between them. Germline lookup yields CDR1 MDHEN and CDR2 SYDVKM. This CDR3 region has 16 residues. The CDR3 spells CASSLSLSRYTDTQYF. The CDR3 bases are TGTGCCAGCAGTCTAAGCTTGAGCAGGTACACAGATACGCAGTATTTT.

The CDR3 region has the DNA TGTGCCAGCAGTTCCGGGACAGGGGTGGAGACCCAGTACTTC. Translating gives CASSSGTGVETQYF. The rearrangement uses TRBV6-6 and TRBJ2-5; TRBD1 agrees at 10 bases. The CDR3 consists of 14 residues. The germline V gene encodes CDR1 MNHNY and CDR2 SVGAGI (reference sequence). V was pared by 4 bases and J by 5 bases, with 4 bases of the junction left unmatched.